This TCR beta chain was captured by sequencing in a study of cytomegalovirus exposure and HLA in healthy donors. Note on this clone: Its antigen is currently unknown.

Notes on the study in general: Among the sequence variants, a highly shared cluster was likely an artifact of sequencing. Testing in vitro showed three CMV-associated chains specific for CMV antigens.

Trimming cost V 2 bases and J 0 bases; bases outside gene matches: 1. CDR3 size: 13 residues. Germline CDR1 and CDR2: GTSNPN and SVGIG (reference sequence). Primers: 60 Vbeta forward and 13 Jbeta reverse. The protocol was immunoSEQ multiplex PCR, while the TCRdb copy is restricted to in-frame clones and leaves out a portion. Recorded for this sample: approximately 130,000 clones. This clonotype was obtained from a woman in her sixties or seventies in good health and CMV-seronegative. The V and J genes are TRBV30 and TRBJ2-7; TRBD1 aligns across 7 bases. Material for sequencing was PBMCs. DNA for the CDR3: TGTGCCTGGAGTAGGGGGCTCTCCTACGAGCAGTACTTC. Amino acid sequence: CAWSRGLSYEQYF.